The source of this TCR beta chain is a study of T cell responses to AZD1222 COVID-19 vaccine. Study results and caveats: It was only a handful of AZD1222 recipients who were seropositive at baseline. Increases in Spike-specific TCR breadth and depth were seen after two AZD1222 doses. Nearly half of spike-specific TCRs reportedly target variant regions that are unmutated in the B.1.351 and B.1.1.7 variants.

Sequencing was performed with immunoSEQ multiplex PCR; in TCRdb, only in-frame clones are kept and a portion is missing. The sample contains some 86,000 clones, roughly nine tenths of which appear only once. Comment on this clone: The antigen is undetermined.

Germline trimming cut 1 base from V and 4 bases from J; bases unmatched to any gene: 2. This CDR3 comprises 14 residues. Germline CDR1 LGHDT, CDR2 YNNKEL (reference sequence). The TCR was taken from an adult who received the AZD1222 COVID-19 vaccine. The material sequenced was peripheral blood, taken 28 days after the second AZD1222 dose. This chain links TRBV3-1 (or the pseudogene TRBV3-2) with TRBJ2-5, with TRBD1 matching over 8 bases. The CDR3 region has the DNA TGTGCCAGCAGCCAAGGGACAGGGAGAGAGACCCAGTACTTC. It specifies CASSQGTGRETQYF.